This T cell receptor beta chain was captured by sequencing in a study of identical twins. Overall study findings and caveats: Whereas memory repertoires showed no such difference, abundant cord blood beta clonotypes carried fewer insertions.

TCRdb fed the 5' RACE reads into MiXCR, producing one record per CDR3 protein. The sample records roughly 720,000 distinct CDR3 sequences, about 18% being singletons. The sample holds a few counts of this clonotype. The antigen is undetermined. The CDR3 is made up of 15 amino acids. Trimming took 5 bases from V and 0 from J, leaving 15 bases between them. The germline V gene encodes CDR1 SGDLS and CDR2 YYNGEE. These sequences were also reported in another study, on T cells expressing NK-cell markers. That paper adds: The dominant NKG2C+ clonotypes represented about 1.0-7.5% of CD8+ T cells in over 5 donors. Among several donors, these clonotypes also ranked first in the CD3+CD56-NKG2C+ fraction.

The clonotype was recovered from a woman between 18 and 29 years old in good health. The chain recombines TRBV9 with TRBJ2-7; tentatively, D is TRBD1 (6 bases). Sequencing was carried out using PBMCs. The CDR3 region has the DNA TGTGCCAGCAGTGCGCACAGGGCGAGCTCCTACGAGCAGTACTTC. Amino acids: CASSAHRASSYEQYF.